A selection of T cell receptor beta chains follows, all from one sample in a study of blood T cell repertoires in COVID-19. This table comes from immunoSEQ multiplex PCR, and its TCRdb copy is limited to in-frame clones, with some not included. The table has some 380,000 clones, roughly 90% seen once. The material sequenced was PBMCs or T cells enriched from blood (not recorded which). The receptors come from a woman aged 40 to 50 with acute COVID-19. CDR3s include the opening cysteine and the closing phenylalanine or tryptophan. A D gene is named only where the DNA matches it firmly. Clone size is stated in some rows and not others, as once, few, many or a class when expanded.

-	TRBJ1-1	TRBV4-1	-	CASSQGRGRNTEAFF	TGCGCCAGCAGCCAAGGGCGGGGGCGGAACACTGAAGCTTTCTTT
-	TRBJ2-3	TRBV5-4	-	CASSFFSVPDTQYF	TGTGCCAGCAGCTTCTTTAGCGTACCAGATACGCAGTATTTT
-	TRBJ1-1	TRBV3-1/TRBV3-2	-	CASSHRGNTEAFF	TGTGCCAGCAGCCACCGGGGGAACACTGAAGCTTTCTTT
TRBD1	TRBJ2-3	TRBV3-1/TRBV3-2	-	CASSSGTARTDTQYF	TGTGCCAGCAGCTCCGGGACAGCTAGAACAGATACGCAGTATTTT
TRBD1	TRBJ2-5	TRBV3-1/TRBV3-2	-	CASTRQGPQETQYF	TGTGCCAGCACACGACAGGGGCCCCAAGAGACCCAGTACTTC
TRBD1	TRBJ1-1	TRBV3-1/TRBV3-2	few	CASSHRDRGEAFF	TGTGCCAGCAGCCATCGGGACAGGGGCGAAGCTTTCTTT
TRBD1	TRBJ1-5	TRBV19	-	CASSTPPGQGLGQPQHF	TGTGCCAGTAGTACCCCCCCGGGACAGGGCTTGGGCCAGCCCCAGCATTTT
-	TRBJ1-4	TRBV24-1	-	CATSDFTGGTEKLFF	TGTGCCACCAGTGATTTTACAGGTGGCACCGAAAAACTGTTTTTT
TRBD1	TRBJ1-1	TRBV10-2	-	CASTIGTGSNTEAFF	TGCGCCAGCACTATTGGGACAGGGAGTAACACTGAAGCTTTCTTT
TRBD1	TRBJ1-2	TRBV2	-	CASRHSTGDYGYTF	TGTGCCAGCAGGCACTCGACAGGGGACTATGGCTACACCTTC
-	TRBJ2-6	TRBV30	-	CAWSAQSYYAGANVLTF	TGTGCCTGGAGTGCTCAGTCGTACTATGCTGGGGCCAACGTCCTGACTTTC
-	TRBJ1-1	TRBV19	few	CASSLGQNTEAFF	TGTGCCAGTAGTCTCGGACAGAACACTGAAGCTTTCTTT
-	TRBJ1-6	TRBV4-2	few	CASSHRRGAESPLHF	TGTGCCAGCAGCCATCGCAGGGGCGCGGAATCACCCCTCCACTTT
-	TRBJ1-6	TRBV7-6	-	CASSPLVESRVSFYNSPLHF	TGTGCCAGCAGCCCCCTTGTAGAATCCCGGGTTTCTTTCTATAATTCACCCCTCCACTTT
-	TRBJ2-7	TRBV4-1	-	CASSRGPEEEQYF	TGCGCCAGCAGCCGGGGGCCTGAAGAGGAGCAGTACTTC
-	TRBJ1-2	TRBV7-2	-	CASSLVGGADYGYTF	TGTGCCAGCAGCTTAGTAGGGGGGGCGGACTATGGCTACACCTTC
-	TRBJ1-1	TRBV7-2	-	CASSSGVYFTEAFF	TGTGCCAGCAGCTCCGGGGTATACTTCACTGAAGCTTTCTTT
TRBD1	TRBJ1-4	TRBV7-6	-	CASSFRAGQGDEKLFF	TGTGCCAGCAGCTTTAGAGCGGGACAGGGTGACGAAAAACTGTTTTTT
TRBD1	TRBJ1-4	TRBV7-8	-	CASSTNRGTGEKLFF	TGTGCCAGCAGCACGAACAGGGGTACGGGTGAAAAACTGTTTTTT
TRBD2	TRBJ2-3	TRBV27	-	CASSSPSGRSGATDTQYF	TGTGCCAGCAGTTCCCCTAGTGGACGCAGCGGGGCCACAGATACGCAGTATTTT
-	TRBJ2-2	TRBV6-4	once	CASSSTGTETGELFF	TGTGCCAGCAGCTCGACAGGGACTGAAACCGGGGAGCTGTTTTTT
-	TRBJ1-5	TRBV12-3/TRBV12-4	-	CASSAGRQQPQHF	TGTGCCAGCAGCGCAGGGCGTCAACAGCCCCAGCATTTT
TRBD1	TRBJ1-2	TRBV13	-	CASSSPPWTGNYGYTF	TGTGCCAGCAGCTCCCCCCCGTGGACAGGGAACTATGGCTACACCTTC
-	TRBJ1-4	TRBV30	-	CAWSYQGIFEKLFF	TGTGCCTGGAGCTATCAGGGGATCTTTGAAAAACTGTTTTTT
-	TRBJ2-2	TRBV12-3/TRBV12-4	-	CASSSPGELFF	TGTGCCAGCAGTTCTCCCGGGGAGCTGTTTTTT
TRBD1	TRBJ2-1	TRBV10-3	-	CANRQGAYNEQFF	TGTGCCAACCGACAGGGGGCTTACAATGAGCAGTTCTTC
TRBD1	TRBJ1-5	TRBV19	-	CASMDRGQVQPQHF	TGTGCCAGTATGGACAGGGGGCAGGTTCAGCCCCAGCATTTT
-	TRBJ2-5	TRBV12-3/TRBV12-4	-	CASSSRVQETQYF	TGTGCCAGCAGTTCCAGGGTACAAGAGACCCAGTACTTC
-	TRBJ1-4	TRBV11-2	-	CASSSVKRGEKLFF	TGTGCCAGCAGCTCAGTAAAGAGGGGGGAAAAACTGTTTTTT
-	TRBJ1-2	TRBV7-2	once	CASSLSRVRSYTF	TGTGCCAGCAGCTTGTCGAGGGTAAGAAGCTACACCTTC
TRBD1	TRBJ2-1	TRBV24-1	-	CATEGQGAGGEQFF	TGTGCCACTGAGGGACAGGGGGCCGGTGGTGAGCAGTTCTTC
-	TRBJ1-2	TRBV14	-	CASSRVTGANYGYTF	TGTGCCAGCAGCCGGGTTACAGGAGCTAACTATGGCTACACCTTC
TRBD1	TRBJ2-2	TRBV6-5	-	CASIWTGVNTGELFF	TGTGCCAGCATATGGACAGGGGTGAACACCGGGGAGCTGTTTTTT
TRBD1	TRBJ1-6	TRBV7-9	-	CASSASGTGNSPLHF	TGTGCCAGCAGCGCTTCCGGGACAGGGAATTCACCCCTCCACTTT
-	TRBJ2-2	TRBV7-9	-	CASSRDRFNTGELFF	TGTGCCAGCAGCCGCGACAGGTTTAACACCGGGGAGCTGTTTTTT
-	TRBJ1-1	TRBV9	-	CASSVNEGGDTEAFF	TGTGCCAGCAGCGTAAATGAGGGAGGGGACACTGAAGCTTTCTTT
-	TRBJ2-3	TRBV5-1	once	CASSLVQTDTDTQYF	TGCGCCAGCAGCTTGGTACAGACCGACACAGATACGCAGTATTTT
-	TRBJ1-5	TRBV7-2	-	CASSLTGYNQPQHF	TGTGCCAGCAGCTTGACGGGGTACAATCAGCCCCAGCATTTT
TRBD1	TRBJ2-6	TRBV6-2/TRBV6-3	-	CASSSAAGGYWANVLTF	TGTGCCAGCAGTTCTGCGGCAGGGGGCTACTGGGCCAACGTCCTGACTTTC
TRBD1	TRBJ2-7	TRBV7-8	-	CASSSGGTGLFEQYF	TGTGCCAGCAGTTCCGGCGGGACAGGGCTTTTCGAGCAGTACTTC
-	TRBJ2-1	TRBV19	few	CASSAGQQKINNEQFF	TGTGCCAGTAGTGCGGGACAGCAAAAAATTAACAATGAGCAGTTCTTC
-	TRBJ1-2	TRBV2	-	CASSGGFGNYGYTF	TGTGCCAGCAGTGGGGGCTTTGGAAACTATGGCTACACCTTC
TRBD1	TRBJ1-2	TRBV27	-	CASSLLGQGDGYTF	TGTGCCAGCAGTTTATTAGGACAGGGCGACGGCTACACCTTC
-	TRBJ1-5	TRBV21-1	-	CASSKGRQGLDRNQPQHF	TGTGCCAGCAGCAAAGGGCGACAGGGTCTCGACAGGAATCAGCCCCAGCATTTT
-	TRBJ1-5	TRBV12-3/TRBV12-4	-	CASSFGVQPQHF	TGTGCCAGCAGTTTCGGAGTTCAGCCCCAGCATTTT
-	TRBJ1-2	TRBV20-1	-	CSASDSSPGGYTF	TGCAGTGCTAGTGACAGCTCCCCGGGTGGCTACACCTTC
-	TRBJ2-7	TRBV3-1/TRBV3-2	-	CASSQGIREWGEQYF	TGTGCCAGCAGCCAAGGGATCCGGGAATGGGGCGAGCAGTACTTC
TRBD1	TRBJ1-5	TRBV12-3/TRBV12-4	-	CASSQDRNQPQHF	TGTGCCAGCAGTCAGGACAGGAATCAGCCCCAGCATTTT
-	TRBJ1-6	TRBV7-6	-	CASSFAAASYNSPLHF	TGTGCCAGCAGCTTCGCGGCCGCCTCCTATAATTCACCCCTCCACTTT
TRBD2	TRBJ2-5	TRBV5-4	-	CASSPTPSGGETQYF	TGTGCCAGCAGCCCCACTCCTAGCGGGGGAGAGACCCAGTACTTC
-	TRBJ1-2	TRBV3-1/TRBV3-2	-	CASSQEAGVYGYTF	TGTGCCAGCAGCCAAGAGGCGGGCGTCTATGGCTACACCTTC